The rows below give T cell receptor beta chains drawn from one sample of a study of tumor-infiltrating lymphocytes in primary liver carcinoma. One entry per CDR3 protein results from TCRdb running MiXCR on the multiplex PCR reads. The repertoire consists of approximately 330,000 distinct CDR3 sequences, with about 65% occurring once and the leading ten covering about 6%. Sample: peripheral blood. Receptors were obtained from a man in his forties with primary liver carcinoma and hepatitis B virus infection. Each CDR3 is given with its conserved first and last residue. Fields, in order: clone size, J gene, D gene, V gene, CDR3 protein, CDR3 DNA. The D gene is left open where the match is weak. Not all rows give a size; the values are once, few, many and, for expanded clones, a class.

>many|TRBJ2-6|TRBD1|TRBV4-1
CASSQQARTGTGANVLTF
TGCGCCAGCAGCCAACAAGCCCGGACAGGTACTGGGGCCAACGTCCTGACTTTC
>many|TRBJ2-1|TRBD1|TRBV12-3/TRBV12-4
CASSYRGAPYNEQFF
TGTGCCAGCAGTTACAGGGGCGCGCCCTACAATGAGCAGTTCTTC
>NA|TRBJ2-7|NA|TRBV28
CASIDRSSYEQYF
TGTGCCAGCATCGACAGATCATCCTACGAGCAGTACTTC
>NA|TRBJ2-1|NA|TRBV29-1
CSVDLGQGCRDEQFF
TGCAGCGTTGATTTAGGGCAGGGGTGCCGGGATGAACAGTTCTTC
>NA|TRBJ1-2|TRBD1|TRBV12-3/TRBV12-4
CASSPRTGGGYTF
TGTGCCAGCAGCCCCAGGACAGGGGGGGGCTACACCTTC
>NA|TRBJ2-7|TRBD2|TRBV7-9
CASSLSTSGKSYEQYF
TGTGCCAGCAGCCTATCGACTAGCGGGAAGTCCTACGAGCAGTACTTC
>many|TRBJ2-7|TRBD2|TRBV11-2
CASSYGGRTSGSEQYF
TGTGCCAGCAGCTACGGCGGGAGGACCTCGGGAAGCGAGCAGTACTTC
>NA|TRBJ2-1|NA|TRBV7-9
CASRPPDYNEQFF
TGTGCCAGCAGACCCCCGGATTACAATGAGCAGTTCTTC
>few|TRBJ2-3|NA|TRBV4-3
CANSQAGTDTQYF
TGCGCCAACAGCCAAGCTGGCACAGATACGCAGTATTTT
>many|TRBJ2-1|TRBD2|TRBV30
CAWSPKPGLAGGALAEQFF
TGTGCCTGGAGTCCAAAGCCGGGACTAGCGGGAGGGGCCCTTGCTGAGCAGTTCTTC
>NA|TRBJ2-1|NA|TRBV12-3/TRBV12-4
CASSLSTMVNEQLF
TGTGCCAGCAGTTTGTCGACAATGGTCAATGAGCAGCTCTTC
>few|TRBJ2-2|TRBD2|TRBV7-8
CASTILARRESGELFF
TGTGCCAGCACCATATTAGCCAGGCGGGAGTCCGGGGAGCTGTTTTTT
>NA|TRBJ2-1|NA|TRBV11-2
CASSRRSGEQFF
TGTGCGAGCAGCCGCAGGAGTGGTGAGCAGTTCTTC
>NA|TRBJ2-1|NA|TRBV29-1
CSVKDLPAQFF
TGCAGTGTTAAGGATCTCCCGGCGCAGTTCTTC
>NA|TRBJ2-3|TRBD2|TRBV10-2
CTSSQTSGLTDTQYF
TGCACCAGCAGCCAGACTAGCGGGCTCACAGATACGCAGTATTTT
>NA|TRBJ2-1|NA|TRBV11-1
CANSLELGVGVYNEQFF
TGTGCCAACAGCTTAGAGTTGGGAGTGGGGGTCTACAATGAGCAGTTCTTC
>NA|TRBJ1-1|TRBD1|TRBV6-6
CASRGRTGEGAFF
TGTGCCAGCAGGGGCCGAACAGGGGAAGGAGCTTTCTTT
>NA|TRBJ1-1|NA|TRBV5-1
CDSSFEGSNTEAFF
TGCGACAGCAGCTTTGAGGGATCTAACACTGAAGCTTTCTTT
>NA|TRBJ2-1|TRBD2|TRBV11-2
CASSPLGLAGGLGNEQFF
TGTGCCAGCAGCCCACTAGGACTAGCGGGAGGGCTGGGCAATGAGCAGTTCTTC
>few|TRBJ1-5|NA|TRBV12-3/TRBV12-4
CASTQDYRNQPQHF
TGTGCCAGCACTCAAGACTATCGCAATCAGCCCCAGCATTTT
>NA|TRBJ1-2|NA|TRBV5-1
CASSLGQFDGFTF
TGCGCCAGCAGCTTGGGGCAGTTCGATGGCTTCACCTTC
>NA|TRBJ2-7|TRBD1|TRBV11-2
CVSSSRTGGYELYF
TGTGTCAGCAGCTCTCGGACAGGAGGCTACGAGCTGTACTTC
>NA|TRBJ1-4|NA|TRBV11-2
CASSNRRQCRNGKLFF
TGTGCCAGCAGCAATCGCCGACAGTGTAGGAATGGAAAACTGTTTTTT
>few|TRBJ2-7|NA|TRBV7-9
CASSLMGMVGPYEQYF
TGTGCCAGCAGCTTAATGGGGATGGTTGGCCCTTACGAGCAGTACTTC
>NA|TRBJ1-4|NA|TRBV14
CASSPPADGKLFF
TGTGCCAGCAGCCCCCCGGCGGACGGAAAACTGTTTTTT
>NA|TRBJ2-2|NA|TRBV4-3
CAISLAVGGTGELFF
TGCGCCATCAGCCTAGCCGTGGGGGGCACCGGGGAGCTGTTTTTT
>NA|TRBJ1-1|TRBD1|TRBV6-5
CASSPYRGANTEAFF
TGTGCCAGCAGTCCCTACAGGGGAGCTAACACTGAAGCTTTCTTT
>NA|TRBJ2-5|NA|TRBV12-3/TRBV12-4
CASSIMGPPQETQYF
TGTGCCAGCAGCATCATGGGACCTCCGCAAGAGACCCAGTACTTC
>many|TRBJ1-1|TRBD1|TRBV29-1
CSVDGTGPNPLRTEAFF
TGCAGCGTGGACGGGACAGGACCAAATCCTTTACGCACTGAAGCTTTCTTT
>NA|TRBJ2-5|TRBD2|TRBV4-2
CASSQEPTAGVQETQYF
TGTGCCAGCAGCCAAGAACCCACAGCGGGAGTACAAGAGACCCAGTACTTC
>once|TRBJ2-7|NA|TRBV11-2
CASSSLTGWSYEQYF
TGTGCCAGCAGCTCCCTAACGGGATGGAGCTACGAGCAGTACTTC
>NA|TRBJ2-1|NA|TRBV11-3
CASSLTPTVGNEQFF
TGTGCCAGCAGCTTAACGCCCACGGTGGGCAATGAGCAGTTCTTC
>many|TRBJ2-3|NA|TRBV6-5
CASSYSTPSQGDTQYF
TGTGCCAGCAGTTACTCGACCCCTTCCCAGGGAGATACGCAGTATTTT
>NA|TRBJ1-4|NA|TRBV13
CASSLGDAANEKLFF
TGTGCCAGCAGCTTAGGGGATGCAGCTAATGAAAAACTGTTTTTT
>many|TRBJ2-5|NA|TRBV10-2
CASSENGETQYF
TGCGCCAGCAGTGAGAATGGTGAGACCCAGTACTTC
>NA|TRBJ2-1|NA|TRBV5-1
CASSGIGSHNEQFF
TGCGCCAGCAGCGGGATAGGGTCACACAATGAGCAGTTCTTC
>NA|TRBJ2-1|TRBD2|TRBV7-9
CASSPNWWSGRGHEHFF
TGTGCCAGCAGCCCGAATTGGTGGAGCGGGAGGGGGCATGAGCACTTCTTC
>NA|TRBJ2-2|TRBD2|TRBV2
CASSAPPGRATSGSPTGVLFF
TGTGCCAGCAGTGCCCCCCCAGGACGGGCTACTAGCGGGAGCCCCACCGGGGTGCTGTTTTTT
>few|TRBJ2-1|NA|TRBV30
CAWSPSSYNEQFF
TGTGCCTGGAGTCCATCTTCCTACAATGAGCAGTTCTTC
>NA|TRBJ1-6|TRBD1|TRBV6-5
CASSSSITGALDSSPHF
TGTGCCAGCAGTTCATCGATAACAGGGGCTCTAGATTCATCACCCCACTTT
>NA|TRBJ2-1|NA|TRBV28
CASTTQGFEQFF
TGTGCCAGCACCACACAGGGTTTCGAGCAGTTCTTC
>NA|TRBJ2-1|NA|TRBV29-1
CSAAPDYYNEHIF
TGCAGCGCTGCGCCTGACTATTACAATGAGCATATCTTC
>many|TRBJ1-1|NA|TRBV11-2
CASSLSIEGEAFF
TGTGCCAGCAGCTTAAGCATAGAGGGTGAAGCTTTCTTT
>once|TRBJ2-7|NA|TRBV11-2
CASSSYGWKEKYF
TGTGCCAGCAGCTCCTACGGCTGGAAAGAGAAGTACTTC
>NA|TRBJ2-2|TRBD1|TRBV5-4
CASSSPTGGATGELFF
TGTGCCAGCAGTAGTCCAACAGGGGGCGCCACTGGGGAGCTGTTTTTT
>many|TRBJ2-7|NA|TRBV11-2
CASSLAEGDYEQYF
TGTGCCAGCAGCTTAGCGGAAGGTGACTACGAGCAGTACTTC
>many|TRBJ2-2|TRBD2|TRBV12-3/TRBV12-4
CASSLLLAGANTGELFF
TGTGCCAGCAGTTTATTACTAGCGGGGGCGAACACCGGGGAGCTGTTTTTT
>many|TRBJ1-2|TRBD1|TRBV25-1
CASSPGQGTYGYTF
TGTGCCAGCAGCCCTGGACAGGGCACCTATGGCTACACCTTC
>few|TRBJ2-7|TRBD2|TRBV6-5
CASSYSRTGLAYEQYF
TGTGCCAGCAGTTACTCGAGGACGGGACTAGCCTACGAGCAGTACTTC
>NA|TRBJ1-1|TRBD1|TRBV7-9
CASSPAQGLNTETFF
TGTGCCAGCAGCCCGGCACAGGGGCTGAACACTGAAACTTTCTTT
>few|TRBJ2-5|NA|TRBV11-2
CASSGSAQEAQYF
TGTGCCAGTAGTGGCAGCGCCCAAGAGGCCCAGTACTTC
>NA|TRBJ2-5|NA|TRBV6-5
CVSTSQGGEETQYF
TGTGTCAGCACCAGTCAGGGGGGCGAGGAGACCCAGTACTTC
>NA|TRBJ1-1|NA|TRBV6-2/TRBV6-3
CASPWQGGEAFF
TGTGCCAGTCCCTGGCAGGGCGGTGAAGCTTTCTTT
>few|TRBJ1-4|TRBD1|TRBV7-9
CASSLANRGPNEKLFF
TGTGCCAGCAGCTTAGCCAACAGGGGACCCAATGAAAAACTGTTTTTT
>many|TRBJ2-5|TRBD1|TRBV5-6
CASSWGQGEETQYF
TGTGCCAGCAGCTGGGGACAGGGTGAAGAGACCCAGTACTTC
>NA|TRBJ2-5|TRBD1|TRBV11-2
CTSGLIWTGEETQYF
TGTACCAGCGGCTTAATCTGGACAGGGGAAGAGACCCAGTACTTC
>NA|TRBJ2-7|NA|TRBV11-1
CASDLTLCSYEQYF
TGTGCCAGCGACTTAACATTATGCTCCTACGAGCAGTACTTC
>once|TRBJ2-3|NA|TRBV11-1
CASSFSGSTDMQYF
TGTGCCAGCAGCTTTAGCGGTAGCACAGATATGCAGTATTTT
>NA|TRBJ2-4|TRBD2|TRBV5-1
CASSLGGEGMAKNIQYF
TGTGCCAGCAGCTTGGGCGGGGAGGGTATGGCCAAAAACATTCAGTACTTC